This T cell receptor beta chain was identified during a study of human T cells and chemical hapten exposure. The CDR3 runs 13 residues. Trimming took off 7 bases at V and 0 bases at J, with 4 bases between the two ends. CDR1 MGHDK and CDR2 SYGVNS come from the germline V gene. MiXCR, applied by TCRdb to the RACE reads, yields one record per CDR3 protein. The data show about 93,000 distinct CDR3 sequences, roughly 8% seen once. Noted time point: healthy volunteer bleed at 2 weeks. The total RNA was obtained from whole blood that was not fractionated. This chain links TRBV25-1 with TRBJ2-6; D call uncertain. The sequencing sample was made of whole blood. The receptor was derived from a female donor in good health. Some clones in this sample may be carry-over from other donors' samples. The CDR3 bases are TGTGCCAGCAAAGACTCTGGGGCCAACGTCCTGACTTTC. As protein: CASKDSGANVLTF. The variable domain in full, with the rest retrieved from reference TRBV25-1 and TRBJ2-6, is EADIYQTPRYLVIGTGKKITLECSQTMGHDKMYWYQQDPGMELHLIHYSYGVNSTEKGDLSSESTVSRIRTEHFPLTLESARPSHTSQYLCASKDSGANVLTFGAGSRLTVL.